These T cell receptor beta chains were read from a single sample in a study of T cells in localized non-small cell lung cancer. Profiling relied on immunoSEQ multiplex PCR, and the TCRdb table lists in-frame clones only, not all of them. The table records 65,000 to 90,000 clones, around three quarters of them present only once. Sequences were derived from PBMCs, sampled before any cancer treatment. The receptors were sampled from a man between 40 and 70 years old with stage II squamous cell lung carcinoma. The CDR3 runs from the conserved cysteine through the conserved F or W. D genes are given only for firm matches. Clone size is not always given. Where it is, it says once, few, many or a class for expanded clones.

D gene	V gene	clone size	J gene	CDR3 protein	CDR3 DNA
TRBD1	TRBV9	.	TRBJ1-2	CASSVESRGEGGYTF	TGTGCCAGCAGCGTAGAGAGCAGGGGGGAGGGTGGCTACACCTTC
.	TRBV7-8	.	TRBJ2-1	CASRRTRNPSYNEQFF	TGTGCCAGCAGGCGCACTAGAAACCCCTCCTACAATGAGCAGTTCTTC
.	TRBV6-5	.	TRBJ2-2	CASSNTGELFF	TGTGCCAGCAGTAACACCGGGGAGCTGTTTTTT
TRBD1	TRBV19	.	TRBJ1-5	CASTPKTGVVPQPQHF	TGTGCCAGTACCCCCAAGACAGGGGTCGTTCCTCAGCCCCAGCATTTT
.	TRBV7-9	.	TRBJ2-7	CASSPGQTYEQYF	TGTGCCAGCAGCCCAGGACAGACCTACGAGCAGTACTTC
.	TRBV5-1	.	TRBJ2-3	CASSLEQGSTDTQYF	TGCGCCAGCAGCTTGGAACAGGGTAGCACAGATACGCAGTATTTT
.	TRBV7-2	.	TRBJ1-5	CASSLGFYQPQHF	TGTGCCAGCAGCTTAGGGTTCTATCAGCCCCAGCATTTT
.	TRBV10-3	.	TRBJ2-3	CAISGGRQTDTQYF	TGTGCCATCAGTGGAGGGAGACAGACAGATACGCAGTATTTT
.	TRBV9	.	TRBJ1-4	CASATLEHGKLFF	TGTGCCAGCGCTACTCTTGAACACGGAAAACTGTTTTTT
.	TRBV2	few	TRBJ2-7	CASSEQVGYEQYF	TGTGCCAGCAGTGAACAGGTCGGCTACGAGCAGTACTTC
.	TRBV20-1	few	TRBJ1-1	CSARWGGAFF	TGCAGTGCTAGGTGGGGGGGAGCTTTCTTT
.	TRBV27	.	TRBJ2-1	CASSLSSTGPEQFF	TGTGCCAGCAGTTTATCCTCGACTGGGCCAGAGCAGTTCTTC
TRBD1	TRBV6-6	.	TRBJ1-1	CASRPGQGNTEAFF	TGTGCCAGCAGACCCGGACAGGGGAACACTGAAGCTTTCTTT
TRBD1	TRBV6-1	.	TRBJ1-5	CASSEQAGGAGQPQHF	TGTGCCAGCAGTGAGCAGGCAGGGGGGGCTGGTCAGCCCCAGCATTTT
.	TRBV19	.	TRBJ1-4	CASSWGQGGRLSSLFF	TGTGCCAGTAGTTGGGGGCAGGGAGGAAGACTGTCCTCCCTGTTTTTT
.	TRBV25-1	.	TRBJ2-7	CASRSDVSYEQYF	TGTGCCAGCAGATCGGACGTCTCCTACGAGCAGTACTTC
TRBD2	TRBV29-1	.	TRBJ2-7	CSVRGATSGSINEQYF	TGCAGCGTCCGGGGGGCTACTAGCGGGAGTATCAACGAGCAGTACTTC
.	TRBV10-1	.	TRBJ1-5	CASSETDRENASNQPQHF	TGCGCCAGCAGTGAGACGGACAGAGAGAACGCTAGCAATCAGCCCCAGCATTTT
.	TRBV9	once	TRBJ2-7	CASSVGGRTYEQYF	TGTGCCAGCAGCGTAGGAGGAAGGACCTACGAGCAGTACTTC
.	TRBV5-1	.	TRBJ2-5	CASSLDGKETQYF	TGCGCCAGCAGCCTTGACGGTAAAGAGACCCAGTACTTC